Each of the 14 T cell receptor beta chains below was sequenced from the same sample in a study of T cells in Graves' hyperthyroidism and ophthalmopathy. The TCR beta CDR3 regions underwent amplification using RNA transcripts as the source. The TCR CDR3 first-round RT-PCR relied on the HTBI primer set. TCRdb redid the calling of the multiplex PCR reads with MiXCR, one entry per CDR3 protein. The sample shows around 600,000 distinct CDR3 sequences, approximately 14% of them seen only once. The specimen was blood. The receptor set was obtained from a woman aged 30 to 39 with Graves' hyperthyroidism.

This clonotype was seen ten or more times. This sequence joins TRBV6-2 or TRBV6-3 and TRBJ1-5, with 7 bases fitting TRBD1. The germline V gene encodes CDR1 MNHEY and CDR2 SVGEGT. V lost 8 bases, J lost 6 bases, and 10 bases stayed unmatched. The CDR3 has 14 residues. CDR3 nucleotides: TGTGCCAGCGGTGCCACAGGGGCGATTCAGCCCCAGCATTTT. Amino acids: CASGATGAIQPQHF.

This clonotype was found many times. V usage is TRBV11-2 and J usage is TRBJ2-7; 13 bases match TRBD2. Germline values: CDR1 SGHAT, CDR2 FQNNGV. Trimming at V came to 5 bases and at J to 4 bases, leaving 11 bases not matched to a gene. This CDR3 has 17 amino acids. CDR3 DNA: TGTGCCAGCAGCCAACAACTAGCGGGAGGGCCTTGGTACGAGCAGTACTTC. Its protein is CASSQQLAGGPWYEQYF.

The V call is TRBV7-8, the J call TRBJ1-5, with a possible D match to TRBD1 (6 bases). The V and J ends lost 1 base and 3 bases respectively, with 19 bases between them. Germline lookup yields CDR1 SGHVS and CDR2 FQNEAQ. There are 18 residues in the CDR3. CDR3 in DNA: TGTGCCAGCAGCTTAGATGGCCGCAGCAGGGGCCTCAATCAGCCCCAGCATTTT. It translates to CASSLDGRSRGLNQPQHF. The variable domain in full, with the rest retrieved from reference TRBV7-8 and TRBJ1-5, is GAGVSQSPRYKVAKRGQDVALRCDPISGHVSLFWYQQALGQGPEFLTYFQNEAQLDKSGLPSDRFFAERPEGSVSTLKIQRTQQEDSAVYLCASSLDGRSRGLNQPQHFGDGTRLSIL.

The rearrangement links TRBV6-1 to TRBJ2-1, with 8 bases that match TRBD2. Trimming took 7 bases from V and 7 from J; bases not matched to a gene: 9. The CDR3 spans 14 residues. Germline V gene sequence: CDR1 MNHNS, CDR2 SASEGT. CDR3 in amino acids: CASMLAGGWNEQFF. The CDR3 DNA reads TGTGCCAGCATGTTGGCGGGAGGTTGGAATGAGCAGTTCTTC.

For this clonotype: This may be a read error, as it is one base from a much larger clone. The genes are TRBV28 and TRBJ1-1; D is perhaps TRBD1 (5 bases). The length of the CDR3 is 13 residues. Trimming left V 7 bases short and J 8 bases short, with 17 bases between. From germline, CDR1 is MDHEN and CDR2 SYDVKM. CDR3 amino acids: CASTVGGSGEAFF. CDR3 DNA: TGTGCCAGCACCGTGGGGGGTAGCGGCGAAGCTTTCTTT.

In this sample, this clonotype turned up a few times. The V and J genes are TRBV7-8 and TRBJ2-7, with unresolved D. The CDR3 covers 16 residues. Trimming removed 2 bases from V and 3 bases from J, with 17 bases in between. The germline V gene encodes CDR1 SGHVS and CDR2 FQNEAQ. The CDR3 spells CASSLSLTEPGYEQYF. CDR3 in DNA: TGTGCCAGCAGCTTATCCCTGACCGAACCCGGCTACGAGCAGTACTTC.

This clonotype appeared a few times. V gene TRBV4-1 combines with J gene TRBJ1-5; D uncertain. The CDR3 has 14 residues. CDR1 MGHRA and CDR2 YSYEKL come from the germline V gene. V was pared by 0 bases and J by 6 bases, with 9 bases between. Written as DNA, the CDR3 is TGCGCCAGCAGCCAAGATGGGTTAATTCAGCCCCAGCATTTT. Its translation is CASSQDGLIQPQHF.

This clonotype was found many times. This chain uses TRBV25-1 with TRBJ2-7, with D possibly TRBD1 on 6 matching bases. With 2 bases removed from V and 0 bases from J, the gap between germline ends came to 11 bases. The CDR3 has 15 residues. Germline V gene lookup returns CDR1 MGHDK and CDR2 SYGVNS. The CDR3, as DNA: TGTGCCAGCAGTGAAGGTGCGACAGGCTCCTACGAGCAGTACTTC. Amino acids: CASSEGATGSYEQYF.

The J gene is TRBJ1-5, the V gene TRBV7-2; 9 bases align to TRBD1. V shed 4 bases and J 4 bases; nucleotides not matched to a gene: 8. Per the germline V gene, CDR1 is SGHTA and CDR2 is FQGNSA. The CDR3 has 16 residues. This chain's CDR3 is CASSSSSGTGNQPQHF. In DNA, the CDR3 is TGTGCCAGCAGCTCATCCTCCGGGACAGGGAATCAGCCCCAGCATTTT.

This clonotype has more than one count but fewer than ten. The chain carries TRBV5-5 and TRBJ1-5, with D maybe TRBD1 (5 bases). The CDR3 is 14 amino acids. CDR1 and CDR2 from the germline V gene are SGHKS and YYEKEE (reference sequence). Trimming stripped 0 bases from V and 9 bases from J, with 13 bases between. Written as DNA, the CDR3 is TGTGCCAGCAGCTTGGTGGGGGAGGACGGGCCCCAGCATTTT. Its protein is CASSLVGEDGPQHF.

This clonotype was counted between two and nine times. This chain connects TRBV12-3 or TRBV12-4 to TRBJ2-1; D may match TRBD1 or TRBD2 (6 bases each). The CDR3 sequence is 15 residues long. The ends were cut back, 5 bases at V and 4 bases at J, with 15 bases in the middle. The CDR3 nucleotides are TGTGCCAGCAGTCCTCGGCAGGGGACTTACAATGAGCAGTTCTTC. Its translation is CASSPRQGTYNEQFF.

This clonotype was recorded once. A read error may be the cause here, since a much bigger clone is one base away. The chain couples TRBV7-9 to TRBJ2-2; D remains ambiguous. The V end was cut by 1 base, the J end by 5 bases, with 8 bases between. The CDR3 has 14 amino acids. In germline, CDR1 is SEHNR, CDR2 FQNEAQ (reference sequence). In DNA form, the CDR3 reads TGTGCCAGCAGCTTAGAGGCCAGAACCGGGGAGCTGTTTTTT. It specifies CASSLEARTGELFF.

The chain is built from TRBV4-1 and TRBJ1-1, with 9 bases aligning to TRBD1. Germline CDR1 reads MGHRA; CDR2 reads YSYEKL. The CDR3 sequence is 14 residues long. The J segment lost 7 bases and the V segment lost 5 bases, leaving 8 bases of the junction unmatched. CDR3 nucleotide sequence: TGCGCCAGCAGCTGGGGACAGGGTTGGGGTGAAGCTTTCTTT. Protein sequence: CASSWGQGWGEAFF.

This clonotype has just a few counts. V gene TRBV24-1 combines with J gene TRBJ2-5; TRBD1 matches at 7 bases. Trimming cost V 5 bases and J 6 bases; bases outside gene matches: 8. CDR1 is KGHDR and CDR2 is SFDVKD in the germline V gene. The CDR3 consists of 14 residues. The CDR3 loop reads CATSARGQGQTQYF. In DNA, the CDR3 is TGTGCCACCAGTGCAAGGGGGCAAGGCCAGACCCAGTACTTC.